Below, 30 T cell receptor beta chains from the same sample are listed, as sequenced in a study of T cells after yellow fever vaccination. TCRdb ran MiXCR on the 5' RACE reads and lists one entry per CDR3 protein. The sample lists some 390,000 distinct CDR3 sequences, 6% to 8% occurring once. The material sequenced was PBMCs, taken 5 days after the yellow fever booster vaccination. The receptors were sampled from a man younger than 45 who received the YFV17D yellow fever vaccine.

V gene TRBV27 combines with J gene TRBJ2-3; unclear D gene. Trimming removed 10 bases from V and 0 bases from J, with 11 bases in between. This CDR3 region has 13 residues. Germline CDR1 and CDR2: MNHEY and SMNVEV (reference sequence). CDR3 nucleotide sequence: TGTGCCATCGCTTACTCTAGCACAGATACGCAGTATTTT. This encodes CAIAYSSTDTQYF.

The table lists this clonotype with a few counts. The chain recombines TRBV20-1 with TRBJ2-5, with 11 bases lining up with TRBD2. The CDR3 covers 15 residues. V shed 6 bases and J 0 bases; nucleotides not matched to a gene: 6. Germline CDR1 and CDR2: DFQATT and SNEGSKA (reference sequence). The CDR3 protein is CSALAGGAYQETQYF. For the CDR3, the DNA is TGCAGTGCCTTAGCGGGAGGGGCGTACCAAGAGACCCAGTACTTC.

This clonotype was seen a handful of times. J is TRBJ2-7 and V is TRBV29-1, with D perhaps TRBD2 (7 bases). V lost 6 bases and J 2 bases, leaving 20 bases between the germline ends. CDR3 length equals 15 residues. The V gene's germline CDR1 is SQVTM and CDR2 ANQGSEA. CDR3 in DNA: TGCAGCGTCCCGACCTACAGGGAGGGGACCTACGAGCAGTACTTC. Translated: CSVPTYREGTYEQYF.

The table lists this clonotype with a few counts. This chain uses TRBV12-3 or TRBV12-4 with TRBJ2-1, with 11 bases matching TRBD2. The V gene end was trimmed by 7 bases and the J gene end by 3 bases; junction bases not matched to a gene: 5. The CDR3 is made up of 15 amino acids. DNA for the CDR3: TGTGCCAGCACCCCTAGCGGGGGGAACTACAATGAGCAGTTCTTC. This encodes CASTPSGGNYNEQFF.

This chain uses TRBV10-3 with TRBJ2-3, with TRBD1 identical over 7 bases. Germline assignment: CDR1 ENHRY and CDR2 SYGVKD. Trimming removed 2 bases from V and 5 bases from J; junction bases left unmatched: 1. This CDR3 is 13 amino acids long. DNA for the CDR3: TGTGCCATCAGTGAGCGACAGGGAGATACGCAGTATTTT. This translates into CAISERQGDTQYF.

The V and J genes are TRBV9 and TRBJ2-3; TRBD1 matches at 9 bases. CDR3 size: 15 residues. Trimming cost V 4 bases and J 4 bases; bases outside gene matches: 7. From germline, CDR1 is SGDLS and CDR2 YYNGEE. The CDR3 nucleotides read TGTGCCAGCAGCAACGACAGGGGGTCCCCAGATACGCAGTATTTT. Its protein is CASSNDRGSPDTQYF.

In its sample, this clonotype was seen a few times. This sequence joins TRBV9 and TRBJ1-2; D gene ambiguous. The CDR3 totals 14 residues. Trimming pared 4 bases from V and 5 bases from J, leaving 15 bases between. From germline, CDR1 is SGDLS and CDR2 YYNGEE. The chain's CDR3 is CASSIDIGGYGYTF. CDR3 coding DNA: TGTGCCAGCAGCATAGACATCGGCGGTTATGGCTACACCTTC.

This clonotype appeared many times. The CDR3 protein is CASRTVQDTEAFF. As DNA, the CDR3 is TGTGCCAGCAGAACCGTTCAGGACACTGAAGCTTTCTTT. The V call is TRBV7-2, the J call TRBJ1-1, with unresolved D. V was clipped by 6 bases and J by 3 bases, with 11 bases between them. The CDR3 has 13 amino acids. CDR1 and CDR2 (germline): SGHTA, FQGNSA.

This clonotype has just a few counts. The chain is built from TRBV11-2 and TRBJ2-7; unclear D gene. Germline V lookup: CDR1 SGHAT, CDR2 FQNNGV. The germline V and J ends were trimmed by 4 bases and 3 bases, with 10 bases remaining between them. The CDR3 contains 13 residues. In DNA form, the CDR3 reads TGTGCCAGCAGCTCGATAGCCCACTACGAGCAGTACTTC. Translated: CASSSIAHYEQYF.

This clonotype was seen many times. The V and J genes are TRBV12-3 or TRBV12-4 and TRBJ2-2; a possible D gene is TRBD2 (5 bases). Trimming removed 6 bases at V and 7 bases at J, with 21 bases between. CDR3 length: 16 amino acids. CDR3 sequence reads: CASRAGPFTVGGELFF. CDR3 sequence (DNA): TGTGCCAGCAGGGCGGGTCCTTTCACAGTTGGCGGGGAGCTGTTTTTT.

This clonotype came up many times. The chain joins TRBV6-2 or TRBV6-3 to TRBJ2-2; D tentatively fits TRBD1 or TRBD2 (7 bases each). This CDR3 comprises 17 residues. Germline values: CDR1 MNHEY, CDR2 SVGEGT. Trimming pared 2 bases from V and 2 bases from J, leaving 15 bases between. As DNA, the CDR3 is TGTGCCAGCAGTTACACTGTGGGAGGGGGCAACACCGGGGAGCTGTTTTTT. Translating gives CASSYTVGGGNTGELFF.

The chain employs TRBV5-1 and TRBJ2-5, with 10 bases lining up with TRBD2. This CDR3 is built from 15 residues. Germline V gives CDR1 SGHRS, CDR2 YFSETQ. V trimming: 4 bases; J trimming: 4 bases; junction bases outside the gene matches: 7. The CDR3 spells CASSGGIAGGETQYF. In DNA form, the CDR3 reads TGCGCCAGCAGCGGGGGGATAGCGGGAGGAGAGACCCAGTACTTC. Based on the CDR3 plus reference TRBV5-1 and TRBJ2-5, the full variable domain is KAGVTQTPRYLIKTRGQQVTLSCSPISGHRSVSWYQQTPGQGLQFLFEYFSETQRNKGNFPGRFSGRQFSNSRSEMNVSTLELGDSALYLCASSGGIAGGETQYFGPGTRLLVL.

This clonotype was observed many times. The chain joins TRBV5-1 to TRBJ2-1; D not resolved. This CDR3 has 14 amino acids. Trimming took 0 bases from V and 8 from J, leaving 12 bases between them. Germline V gives CDR1 SGHRS, CDR2 YFSETQ. This chain's CDR3 is CASSLAGPLHEQFF. The CDR3 DNA reads as TGCGCCAGCAGCTTGGCCGGCCCCCTCCATGAGCAGTTCTTC.

Many counts were recorded for this clonotype. The V call is TRBV5-1, the J call TRBJ2-7; D is perhaps TRBD2 (7 bases). V was trimmed by 7 bases and J by 5 bases, leaving 16 bases between them. This CDR3 has 13 amino acids. Germline lookup yields CDR1 SGHRS and CDR2 YFSETQ. The CDR3 reads CASRGGGSDEQYF. Here the CDR3 DNA reads TGCGCCAGCCGCGGCGGGGGCAGCGACGAGCAGTACTTC.

Worth noting for this clonotype: The CDR3 ends on some other residue instead of the conserved phenylalanine or tryptophan, so this is likely a read error. The chain carries TRBV5-1 and TRBJ1-3; no reliable D call. Deletions cut 1 base from V and 0 bases from J, with 11 bases between. Germline V gene sequence: CDR1 SGHRS, CDR2 YFSETQ. The CDR3 is 16 amino acids. CDR3 DNA sequence: TGCGCCAGCAGCTTGCGAGCGGTGAGCTCTGGAAACACCATATATTCT. Amino acids: CASSLRAVSSGNTIYS.

In its sample, this clonotype was seen many times. DNA of the CDR3: TGCGCCAGCAGCTTAGGGGGGACGGCTGAAGCTTTCTTT. Translating it yields CASSLGGTAEAFF. The chain links TRBV5-1 to TRBJ1-1; D might be TRBD1 (6 bases). CDR1 SGHRS and CDR2 YFSETQ come from the germline V gene. V was clipped by 2 bases and J by 6 bases, with 11 bases between them. The CDR3 has 13 amino acids. The complete variable domain, with remaining parts taken from reference TRBV5-1 and TRBJ1-1, reads KAGVTQTPRYLIKTRGQQVTLSCSPISGHRSVSWYQQTPGQGLQFLFEYFSETQRNKGNFPGRFSGRQFSNSRSEMNVSTLELGDSALYLCASSLGGTAEAFFGQGTRLTVV.

This rearrangement joins TRBV20-1 to TRBJ2-5; no clear D gene. Looked up from germline, CDR1 is DFQATT and CDR2 is SNEGSKA (reference sequence). CDR3 length: 13 residues. V was shortened by 2 bases and J by 1 base, with 8 bases between the two germline ends. CDR3 region: CSARRQPQETQYF. As DNA, the CDR3 is TGCAGTGCTAGACGGCAGCCCCAAGAGACCCAGTACTTC.

The rearrangement uses TRBV5-4 and TRBJ2-3, with D uncertain. V was cut by 4 bases and J by 4 bases, with 10 bases left in between. This CDR3 spans 13 amino acids. Germline-derived CDR1 and CDR2 are SGHNT and YYREEE (reference sequence). As DNA, the CDR3 is TGTGCCAGCAGCGCCGACCAGTCAGATACGCAGTATTTT. Its translation is CASSADQSDTQYF.

This clonotype was observed many times. The chain joins TRBV7-2 to TRBJ2-5; 13 nucleotides line up with TRBD2. Unmatched junction bases numbered 7, after V lost 5 bases and J lost 4 bases. The CDR3 is made up of 16 amino acids. Germline V gene lookup returns CDR1 SGHTA and CDR2 FQGNSA. CDR3 sequence (DNA): TGTGCCAGCAGCAAGACTAGCGGGAGGCGTACAGAGACCCAGTACTTC. It is translated as CASSKTSGRRTETQYF.

Comments on this clonotype: This may stem from a read error, because a much larger clone lies one nucleotide away. The chain recombines TRBV20-1 with TRBJ2-7; the D is unclear. This CDR3 is built from 14 residues. The germline V gene has CDR1 DFQATT and CDR2 SNEGSKA (reference sequence). V was trimmed by 0 bases and J by 2 bases, leaving 11 bases between them. This chain's CDR3 is CSARDGRNPYEQYF. The DNA of the CDR3 is TGCAGTGCTAGAGATGGCAGAAACCCCTACGAGCAGTACTTC.

A few counts support this clonotype. The V and J genes are TRBV15 and TRBJ2-2; D uncertain. The V gene lost 6 bases and the J gene lost 8 bases, with 10 bases spanning the gap. The germline gives CDR1 LNHNV, CDR2 YYDKDF (reference sequence). This CDR3 spans 12 amino acids. The CDR3 loop reads CATSDRWGELFF. The CDR3 bases are TGTGCCACCAGTGATCGGTGGGGGGAGCTGTTTTTT.

The chain carries TRBV3-1 and TRBJ2-1; 9 nucleotides match TRBD2. The germline V gene has CDR1 LGHDT and CDR2 YNNKEL (reference sequence). The length of the CDR3 is 19 residues. The V segment lost 0 bases and the J segment 7 bases; nucleotides outside the gene matches: 16. The CDR3 bases are TGTGCCAGCAGCCAAGATCGACCTCTAGCGGGACCCCAAGTGAATGAGCAGTTCTTC. Its protein product is CASSQDRPLAGPQVNEQFF.

This clonotype has a handful of counts. The gene calls are TRBV7-2 and TRBJ2-1; a weak D match, TRBD1 (5 bases). V was cut by 2 bases and J by 4 bases, with 9 bases left in between. CDR1 SGHTA and CDR2 FQGNSA come from the germline V gene. The CDR3 consists of 14 residues. The DNA for the CDR3 is TGTGCCAGCAGCTTAATGACAGTTTACAATGAGCAGTTCTTC. Protein product: CASSLMTVYNEQFF. Drawing the rest from reference TRBV7-2 and TRBJ2-1, the complete variable domain is GAGVSQSPSNKVTEKGKDVELRCDPISGHTALYWYRQSLGQGLEFLIYFQGNSAPDKSGLPSDRFSAERTGGSVSTLTIQRTQQEDSAVYLCASSLMTVYNEQFFGPGTRLTVL.

There are a few counts of this clonotype. This sequence joins TRBV25-1 and TRBJ2-1; D gene ambiguous. Germline CDR1 MGHDK, CDR2 SYGVNS. The CDR3 runs 14 residues. V was pared by 4 bases and J by 1 base, with 8 bases between. The CDR3, as DNA: TGTGCCAGCAGTGTTCACTCTTCCTACAATGAGCAGTTCTTC. Translating gives CASSVHSSYNEQFF.

This sequence joins TRBV6-2 or TRBV6-3 and TRBJ2-1; D is uncertain. The CDR3 loop spans 12 amino acids. V shed 8 bases and J shed 8 bases, with 13 bases lying between them. Germline CDR1 is MNHEY and CDR2 is SVGEGT. The chain's CDR3 is CASASQFHEQFF. CDR3 in DNA: TGTGCCAGCGCCAGCCAATTCCATGAGCAGTTCTTC.

V is TRBV12-3 or TRBV12-4 and J is TRBJ2-3; weak D call: TRBD2 (6 bases). V lost 8 bases, J lost 6 bases, and 21 bases lay in between. The CDR3 extends over 15 amino acids. CDR3: CASSPGRDHVDTQYF. DNA of the CDR3: TGTGCCAGCTCCCCGGGGCGGGACCATGTCGATACGCAGTATTTT.

This clonotype was detected many times. The chain uses TRBV5-1 and TRBJ1-1; the D is unclear. Germline V gene lookup returns CDR1 SGHRS and CDR2 YFSETQ. V was clipped by 4 bases and J by 1 base, with 8 bases between them. The CDR3 consists of 13 residues. CDR3 coding DNA: TGCGCCAGCAGCCGGGGATCGAACACTGAAGCTTTCTTT. Protein sequence: CASSRGSNTEAFF.

This clonotype was seen many times. This chain joins TRBV5-1 and TRBJ2-7, with 11 positions matching TRBD2. Trimming took 4 bases from V and 3 from J; bases not matched to a gene: 15. The CDR3 length is 18 residues. Germline assignment: CDR1 SGHRS and CDR2 YFSETQ. As DNA, the CDR3 is TGCGCCAGCAGCACCTCACTAGCGGGAGTTCGATTTAGCTACGAGCAGTACTTC. Its translation: CASSTSLAGVRFSYEQYF.

This clonotype came up many times. V is TRBV29-1 and J is TRBJ2-1, with TRBD2 matching 15 bases. The CDR3 is 12 residues long. Germline assignment: CDR1 SQVTM and CDR2 ANQGSEA. CDR3 coding DNA: TGCACCGGGACTAGCGGGAGGAGTGAGCAGTTCTTC. It yields the protein CTGTSGRSEQFF.

This chain joins TRBV20-1 and TRBJ2-1, with D unclear. CDR3 size: 11 residues. Trimming removed 0 bases from V and 6 bases from J, with 3 bases in between. Germline assignment: CDR1 DFQATT and CDR2 SNEGSKA (reference sequence). The CDR3 is CSAREGNEQFF. The CDR3 DNA follows: TGCAGTGCTAGAGAGGGCAATGAGCAGTTCTTC.